This T cell receptor (beta chain) was identified during a study of T-cell memory formation after mild COVID-19. This clonotype was counted between two and nine times. Its antigen is unidentified. Study results and limitations: Among clones contracting day 15 to 85, CD4/CD8 was balanced, whereas later expanders leaned CD4+.

TCRdb called the 5' RACE reads again in MiXCR, with one record for every CDR3 protein. The data contain about 270,000 distinct CDR3 sequences, around 17% of them singletons. This CDR3 has 15 amino acids. In germline, CDR1 is LGHDT, CDR2 YNNKEL (reference sequence). Trimming at V came to 1 base and at J to 7 bases, leaving 3 bases not matched to a gene. Sample: PBMCs or a T cell subset sorted from them (not recorded which). This TCR was recovered from a man younger than 30 who had mild COVID-19 (a few samples of this study predate the infection). Cell type and time point are not known. The V and J genes are TRBV3-1 and TRBJ1-5, with 11 bases fitting TRBD1. This chain's CDR3 is CASSQGTGGEQPQHF. The CDR3 coding sequence is TGTGCCAGCAGCCAAGGGACAGGGGGCGAACAGCCCCAGCATTTT.